This is a list of T cell receptor beta chains from one sample in a study of cytomegalovirus exposure and HLA in healthy donors. Using immunoSEQ multiplex PCR, the repertoire was profiled, and TCRdb retains in-frame clones only, with some absent. The data show 160,000 or so clones, with approximately 80% seen just once and roughly 10% held by the top ten. The sample was PBMCs. The receptors derive from a man younger than 35 in good health and CMV-seropositive. The CDR3 runs from the conserved cysteine through the conserved F or W. Fields, in order: D gene, J gene, V gene, clone size, CDR3 DNA, CDR3 protein. D genes are given only for firm matches. Clone size is stated in some rows and not others, as once, few, many or a class when expanded.

-,TRBJ1-2,TRBV27,-,TGTGCCAGCAGTGTGCGGGAGTCCCTCTATGGCTACACCTTC,CASSVRESLYGYTF
TRBD1,TRBJ2-6,TRBV12-5,once,TGTGCTAGTGGGTCTCAACAGGGGTCCGGGGCCAACGGCCTGACTTTC,CASGSQQGSGANGLTF
TRBD1,TRBJ2-2,TRBV5-5,-,TGTGCCAGCAGCTTGGAGGTCAGGGGGCAAGGAACCGGGGAGCTGTTTTTT,CASSLEVRGQGTGELFF
-,TRBJ1-6,TRBV27,-,TGTGCCAGCAGTTTGGGAGGGTTAGGGTCACCCCTCCACTTT,CASSLGGLGSPLHF
TRBD1,TRBJ1-1,TRBV5-1,-,TGCGCCAGCAGCGTTGGGGGGGACAGGGACGCTTTCTTT,CASSVGGDRDAFF
-,TRBJ1-1,TRBV30,-,TGTGCCTGGAGTGTACGGGGAAGGACTGAAGCTTTCTTT,CAWSVRGRTEAFF
-,TRBJ2-2,TRBV5-4,-,TGTGCCAGCAGCTATCCGTCAGGGAACACCGGGGAGCTGTTTTTT,CASSYPSGNTGELFF
-,TRBJ1-6,TRBV7-9,-,TGTGCCAGCAGCGCAGCGGGACGGGAGGATAATTCACCCCTCCACTTT,CASSAAGREDNSPLHF
-,TRBJ2-7,TRBV10-3,-,TGTGCCATCAGTGACCCGACTTTTGGTCGGGACGAGCAGTACTTC,CAISDPTFGRDEQYF
TRBD1,TRBJ1-1,TRBV5-1,-,TGCGCCAGCAGCTTCACAGGGGGCGAGAACACTGAAGCTTTCTTT,CASSFTGGENTEAFF
-,TRBJ1-1,TRBV9,-,TGTGCCAGCAGCCCGTCGGGGGGGCTCGCTGAAGCTTTCTTT,CASSPSGGLAEAFF
-,TRBJ2-1,TRBV7-8,-,TGTGCCAGCAGCCATACGCGCAATGAGCAGTTCTTC,CASSHTRNEQFF
TRBD1,TRBJ1-1,TRBV5-6,-,TGTGCCAGCAGCCTGACAGGGTACGACACTGAAGCTTTCTTT,CASSLTGYDTEAFF
TRBD2,TRBJ2-7,TRBV9,-,TGTGCCAGCAGCGTACGGGGACTAGCGGGCAACTACGAGCAGTACTTC,CASSVRGLAGNYEQYF
-,TRBJ2-3,TRBV11-2,once,TGTGCCAGCAGCTTTAATCAGGGAACAGATACGCAGTATTTT,CASSFNQGTDTQYF
-,TRBJ1-1,TRBV4-3,few,TGCGCCAGCAGCCAAGTTTGGCAGAACACTGAAGCTTTCTTT,CASSQVWQNTEAFF
-,TRBJ1-1,TRBV27,-,TGTGCCAGCAGTTTATTAGTTACAGGGACAAGGATGAACACTGAAGCTTTCTTT,CASSLLVTGTRMNTEAFF
-,TRBJ2-5,TRBV15,-,TGTGCCACCAGCAGAGATGATGTGGCACCTCAAGAGACCCAGTACTTC,CATSRDDVAPQETQYF
TRBD2,TRBJ2-3,TRBV19,-,TGTGCCAGCTCAGCGGGGACAGATACGCAGTATTTT,CASSAGTDTQYF
-,TRBJ2-4,TRBV7-2,once,TGTGCCAGCAGCACGACTAGGGGAAACATTCAGTACTTC,CASSTTRGNIQYF